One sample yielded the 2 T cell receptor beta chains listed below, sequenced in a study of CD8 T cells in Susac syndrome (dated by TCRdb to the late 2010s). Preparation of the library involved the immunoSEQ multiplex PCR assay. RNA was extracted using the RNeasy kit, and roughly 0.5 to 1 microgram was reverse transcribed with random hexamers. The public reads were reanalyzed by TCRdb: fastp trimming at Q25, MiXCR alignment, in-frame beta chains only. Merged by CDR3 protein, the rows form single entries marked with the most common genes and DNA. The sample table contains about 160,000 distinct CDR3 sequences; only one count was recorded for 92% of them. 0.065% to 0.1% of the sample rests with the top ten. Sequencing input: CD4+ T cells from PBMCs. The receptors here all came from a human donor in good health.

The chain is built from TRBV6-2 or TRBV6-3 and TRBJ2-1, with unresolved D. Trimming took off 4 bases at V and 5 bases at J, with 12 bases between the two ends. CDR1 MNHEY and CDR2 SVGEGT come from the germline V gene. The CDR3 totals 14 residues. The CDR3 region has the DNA TGTGCCAGCAGTTTAAGAGGTAGGAACAATGAGCAGTTCTTC. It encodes CASSLRGRNNEQFF.

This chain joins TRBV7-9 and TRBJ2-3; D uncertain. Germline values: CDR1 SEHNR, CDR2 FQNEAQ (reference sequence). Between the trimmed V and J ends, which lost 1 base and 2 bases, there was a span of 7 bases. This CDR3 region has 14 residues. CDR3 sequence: CASSLEGNTDTQYF. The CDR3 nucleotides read TGTGCCAGCAGCTTAGAGGGCAACACAGATACGCAGTATTTT.